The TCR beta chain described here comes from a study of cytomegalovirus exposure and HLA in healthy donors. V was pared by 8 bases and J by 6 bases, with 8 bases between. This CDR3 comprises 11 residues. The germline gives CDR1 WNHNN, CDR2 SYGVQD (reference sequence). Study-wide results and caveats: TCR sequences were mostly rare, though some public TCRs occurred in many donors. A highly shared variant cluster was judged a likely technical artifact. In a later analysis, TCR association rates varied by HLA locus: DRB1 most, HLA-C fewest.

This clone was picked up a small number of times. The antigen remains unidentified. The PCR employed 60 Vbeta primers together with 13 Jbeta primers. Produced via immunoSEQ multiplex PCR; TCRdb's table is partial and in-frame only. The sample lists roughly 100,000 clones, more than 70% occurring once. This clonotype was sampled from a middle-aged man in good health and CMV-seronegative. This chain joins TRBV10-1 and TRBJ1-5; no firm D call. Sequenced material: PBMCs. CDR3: CASRSCQPQHF. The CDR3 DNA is TGCGCCAGCCGGTCATGTCAGCCCCAGCATTTT.